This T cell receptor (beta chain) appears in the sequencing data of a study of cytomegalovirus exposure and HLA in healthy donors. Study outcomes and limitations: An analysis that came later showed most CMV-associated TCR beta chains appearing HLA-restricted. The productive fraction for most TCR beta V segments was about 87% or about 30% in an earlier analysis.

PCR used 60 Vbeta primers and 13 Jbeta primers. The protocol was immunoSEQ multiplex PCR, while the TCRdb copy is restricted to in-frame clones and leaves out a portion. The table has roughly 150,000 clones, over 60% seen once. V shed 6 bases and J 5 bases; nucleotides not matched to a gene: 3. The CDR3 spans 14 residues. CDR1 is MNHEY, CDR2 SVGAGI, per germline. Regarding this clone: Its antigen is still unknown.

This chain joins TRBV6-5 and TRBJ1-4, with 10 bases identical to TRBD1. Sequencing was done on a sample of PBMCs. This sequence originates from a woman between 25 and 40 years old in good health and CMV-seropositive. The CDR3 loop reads CASRTTGGNEKLFF. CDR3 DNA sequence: TGTGCCAGCAGAACGACAGGGGGCAATGAAAAACTGTTTTTT.